A single sample is the source of the 32 T cell receptor beta chains below, sequenced in a study of neurological immune-mediated disorders. TCRdb itself ran the 5' RACE reads through MiXCR, one entry per CDR3 protein. Of more than 75,000 distinct CDR3 sequences in the sample, approximately 5% were seen once. Sequencing was carried out using PBMCs. These receptors came from a young woman with multiple sclerosis.

This clonotype has at least ten counts. The chain joins TRBV2 to TRBJ2-2, with D unresolved. Trimming left V 6 bases short and J 0 bases short, with 11 bases between. This CDR3 is 15 amino acids long. The germline V gene encodes CDR1 SNHLY and CDR2 FYNNEI. This CDR3 reads CASRSINANTGELFF. CDR3 sequence (DNA): TGTGCCAGCAGAAGTATTAACGCGAACACCGGGGAGCTGTTTTTT.

This clonotype was observed a few times. This chain connects TRBV7-3 to TRBJ2-1; TRBD2 agrees at 11 bases. The CDR3 length is 16 residues. Losses at the gene ends were 5 bases for V and 3 bases for J; bases not matched to a gene: 6. Germline values: CDR1 SGHTA, CDR2 FQGTGA. CDR3 nucleotide sequence: TGTGCCAGCAGCCACGGGACTAGCGGATACTACAATGAGCAGTTCTTC. This codes for CASSHGTSGYYNEQFF. Combining the CDR3 with reference TRBV7-3 and TRBJ2-1 gives the whole variable domain GAGVSQTPSNKVTEKGKYVELRCDPISGHTALYWYRQSLGQGPEFLIYFQGTGAADDSGLPNDRFFAVRPEGSVSTLKIQRTERGDSAVYLCASSHGTSGYYNEQFFGPGTRLTVL.

This clonotype was counted between two and nine times. This may come from a read error, since a much larger clone is one base off. The chain uses TRBV30 and TRBJ1-6, with TRBD1 as a possible D gene (5 bases). Germline CDR1 is GTSNPN and CDR2 is SVGIG (reference sequence). Trimming left V 2 bases short and J 8 bases short, with 22 bases between. The CDR3 loop spans 17 amino acids. The CDR3 region is CAWSRAQGRWPHSPLHF. CDR3 in DNA: TGTGCCTGGAGTAGAGCCCAGGGAAGATGGCCCCATTCACCCCTCCACTTT.

This clonotype was detected many times. The rearrangement links TRBV20-1 to TRBJ2-3, with TRBD2 matching over 12 bases. Germline values: CDR1 DFQATT, CDR2 SNEGSKA (reference sequence). V shed 6 bases and J 1 base; nucleotides not matched to a gene: 14. The CDR3 contains 18 residues. The CDR3 is CSATRTSGRRIGTDTQYF. In DNA form, the CDR3 reads TGCAGTGCCACCCGTACTAGCGGGAGGAGGATCGGCACAGATACGCAGTATTTT.

This clonotype showed up just a few times. This sequence joins TRBV6-4 and TRBJ1-1, with D possibly being TRBD1 (6 bases). Deletions cut 2 bases from V and 1 base from J, with 17 bases between. Germline lookup yields CDR1 MRHNA and CDR2 SNTAGT. CDR3 length: 17 amino acids. The CDR3 reads CASSDRQAPTWNTEAFF. DNA for the CDR3: TGTGCCAGCAGTGACCGACAGGCACCTACATGGAACACTGAAGCTTTCTTT.

This clonotype was seen ten or more times. The CDR3 DNA reads TGCAGTGCTAGTCCAACTGGGGGATACACAGATACGCAGTATTTT. Its protein product is CSASPTGGYTDTQYF. The chain joins TRBV20-1 to TRBJ2-3; D possibly matches TRBD1 or TRBD2 (5 bases each). Per germline, CDR1 DFQATT and CDR2 SNEGSKA (reference sequence). Trimming took 3 bases from V and 2 from J, leaving 15 bases between them. This CDR3 has 15 residues.

In this sample, this clonotype turned up many times. The chain carries TRBV20-1 and TRBJ2-7, with D possibly matching TRBD2 (5 bases). CDR3 length: 14 residues. The germline gives CDR1 DFQATT, CDR2 SNEGSKA (reference sequence). The V end lost 5 bases, the J end lost 2 bases, and 16 bases lay between the germline ends. CDR3: CSAQSGPGTYEQYF. As DNA, the CDR3 is TGCAGTGCTCAGAGCGGTCCCGGGACCTACGAGCAGTACTTC.

This clonotype was observed many times. This chain joins TRBV7-8 and TRBJ2-2; TRBD2 agrees at 8 bases. CDR3 length: 18 amino acids. CDR1 and CDR2 (germline): SGHVS, FQNEAQ. The V segment lost 1 base and the J segment 0 bases; nucleotides outside the gene matches: 7. This CDR3 reads CASSLVAGGDANTGELFF. CDR3 nucleotide sequence: TGTGCCAGCAGCTTAGTCGCGGGGGGCGACGCGAACACCGGGGAGCTGTTTTTT.

This clonotype was observed at least ten times. The chain uses TRBV20-1 and TRBJ2-7, with 11 bases identical to TRBD2. The trim removed 6 bases at V and 7 bases at J, leaving 11 bases unmatched. The CDR3 totals 14 residues. Germline V gene lookup returns CDR1 DFQATT and CDR2 SNEGSKA (reference sequence). In DNA, the CDR3 is TGCAGTGCGCGGGGACTAGCGGTAGTCAGTGAGCAGTACTTC. It codes for CSARGLAVVSEQYF.

The table lists this clonotype with many counts. The V call is TRBV20-1, the J call TRBJ2-7; D is unclear. V lost 4 bases to trimming and J lost 0 bases, with 10 bases between them. The CDR3 has 13 residues. Germline CDR1 and CDR2: DFQATT and SNEGSKA (reference sequence). The CDR3 reads CSAMSESSYEQYF. CDR3 nucleotides: TGCAGTGCTATGTCCGAGAGCTCCTACGAGCAGTACTTC.

This clonotype was detected ten times or more. The CDR3 sequence: CASSLQRRSYEQYV. The CDR3 DNA is TGTGCCAGCAGTTTACAGCGCAGGTCCTACGAGCAGTACGTC. This chain joins TRBV12-3 or TRBV12-4 and TRBJ2-7, with D unresolved. V was cut by 2 bases and J by 1 base, with 9 bases left in between. This CDR3 spans 14 amino acids.

This clonotype was seen ten or more times. The chain employs TRBV20-1 and TRBJ2-2; D perhaps matches TRBD2 (6 bases). The CDR3 is made up of 15 amino acids. The ends were cut back, 0 bases at V and 7 bases at J, with 15 bases in the middle. Germline V gene data show CDR1 as DFQATT and CDR2 as SNEGSKA (reference sequence). The CDR3: CSAREIASDDGELFF. CDR3 in DNA: TGCAGTGCTAGAGAAATCGCTAGCGATGACGGGGAGCTGTTTTTT.

This clonotype was found many times. The chain recombines TRBV24-1 with TRBJ2-1; 8 bases are a match to TRBD1. CDR1 KGHDR and CDR2 SFDVKD come from the germline V gene. The V gene end was trimmed by 3 bases and the J gene end by 3 bases; junction bases not matched to a gene: 6. This CDR3 region has 16 residues. The CDR3 loop is CATSDADRGLYNEQFF. In nucleotides, the CDR3 is TGTGCCACCAGTGATGCCGACAGGGGCCTCTACAATGAGCAGTTCTTC.

Many counts were recorded for this clonotype. The chain uses TRBV10-3 and TRBJ2-7, with D possibly being TRBD1 (6 bases). The length of the CDR3 is 14 residues. Trimming shortened V by 5 bases and J by 7 bases, and 18 bases separated the two germline ends. Per the germline V gene, CDR1 is ENHRY and CDR2 is SYGVKD. The CDR3 sequence: CAISSPNLRGEQYF. The CDR3 region has the DNA TGTGCCATCAGTTCACCAAACCTTAGGGGGGAGCAGTACTTC.

This clonotype was observed many times. The rearrangement links TRBV11-2 to TRBJ2-3; 11 positions match TRBD2. CDR3 length equals 17 residues. V shed 1 base and J 0 bases; nucleotides not matched to a gene: 3. Germline V gives CDR1 SGHAT, CDR2 FQNNGV. CDR3 in amino acids: CASSLGGLAGSTDTQYF. In DNA, the CDR3 is TGTGCCAGCAGCTTAGGAGGACTAGCGGGTAGCACAGATACGCAGTATTTT.

This clonotype was observed many times. V usage is TRBV20-1 and J usage is TRBJ2-3, with a weak D call TRBD2 (6 bases). The germline CDR1 and CDR2 sequences are DFQATT and SNEGSKA (reference sequence). The CDR3 spans 13 residues. V lost 3 bases, J lost 6 bases, and 13 bases lay in between. In nucleotides, the CDR3 is TGCAGTGCTAGCCCCCCGGGGGTGGATACGCAGTATTTT. Translating gives CSASPPGVDTQYF.

This clonotype occurred many times. The chain combines TRBV18 with TRBJ2-1; 8 bases agree with TRBD1. The CDR3 runs 14 residues. V was clipped by 3 bases and J by 6 bases; unmatched bases: 4. CDR1 and CDR2 from the germline V gene are KGHSH and LQKENI. CDR3 sequence reads: CASSPFTGGNEQFF. The CDR3 DNA reads as TGTGCCAGCTCACCTTTTACAGGGGGCAATGAGCAGTTCTTC.

This clonotype showed up many times. The chain couples TRBV30 to TRBJ2-5; D is unclear. V was cut by 0 bases and J by 5 bases, with 4 bases left in between. Germline CDR1 is GTSNPN and CDR2 is SVGIG (reference sequence). The CDR3 spans 11 residues. CDR3 nucleotide sequence: TGTGCCTGGAGTGTAAAGGAGACCCAGTACTTC. It encodes CAWSVKETQYF.

This clonotype was recorded at least ten times. The chain is built from TRBV20-1 and TRBJ2-3; 7 bases align to TRBD2. The CDR3 covers 15 residues. Looked up from germline, CDR1 is DFQATT and CDR2 is SNEGSKA (reference sequence). V lost 6 bases to trimming and J lost 0 bases; unmatched junction nucleotides: 9. The CDR3 sequence: CSAERAGPSTDTQYF. The DNA of the CDR3 is TGCAGTGCCGAGCGAGCGGGACCTAGCACAGATACGCAGTATTTT.

This clonotype was counted ten times or more. The chain carries TRBV20-1 and TRBJ2-1; D unresolved. V was pared by 0 bases and J by 1 base, with 10 bases between. Germline V CDR1 and CDR2: DFQATT, SNEGSKA (reference sequence). The CDR3 length is 15 residues. CDR3 DNA sequence: TGCAGTGCTAGAGATTCAGGCAGGTCCTACAATGAGCAGTTCTTC. It translates to CSARDSGRSYNEQFF.

In this sample, this clonotype turned up many times. This chain joins TRBV28 and TRBJ1-2; the match to TRBD1 covers 8 bases. CDR3 length: 11 residues. The J segment lost 3 bases and the V segment lost 11 bases, leaving 2 bases of the junction unmatched. Germline CDR1 reads MDHEN; CDR2 reads SYDVKM. CDR3 protein: CAGQGYYGYTF. The CDR3 bases are TGTGCCGGACAGGGATACTATGGCTACACCTTC.

There are a few counts of this clonotype. The chain combines TRBV20-1 with TRBJ1-2; 8 positions agree with TRBD1. J was trimmed by 8 bases and V by 0 bases; bases with no gene match: 5. Germline CDR1 and CDR2: DFQATT and SNEGSKA (reference sequence). The CDR3 is 13 residues long. This CDR3 is CSARDGDRGGYTF. The CDR3 nucleotides read TGCAGTGCTAGAGATGGTGACAGGGGAGGCTACACCTTC.

This clonotype was recorded at least ten times. The V and J genes are TRBV14 and TRBJ2-3; the D gene is possibly TRBD2 (6 bases). The CDR3 contains 14 residues. With 3 bases removed from V and 2 bases from J, the gap between germline ends came to 9 bases. The germline gives CDR1 SGHDN, CDR2 FVKESK. Written as DNA, the CDR3 is TGTGCCAGCAGCCAGGTAGCGGTCACAGATACGCAGTATTTT. This gives the protein CASSQVAVTDTQYF.

This clonotype was found many times. The V call is TRBV6-1, the J call TRBJ2-3; TRBD2 aligns across 7 bases. The CDR3 is 14 amino acids. In germline, CDR1 is MNHNS, CDR2 SASEGT. Here the CDR3 DNA reads TGTCGGGTCCTAAGCGGGGCGAGCACAGATACGCAGTATTTT. Translation: CRVLSGASTDTQYF.

This clonotype was seen a handful of times. Germline and junction disagree at one end, which may indicate a read error. The chain has TRBV3-1 and TRBJ1-5, with TRBD1 matching over 7 bases. The CDR3 consists of 16 residues. Germline CDR1 reads LGHDT; CDR2 reads YNNKEL (reference sequence). This CDR3 reads CASSQDGTVSNKTQNF. The CDR3 DNA reads TGTGCCAGCAGCCAAGACGGGACAGTTAGCAATAAGACCCAGAATTTT. Supplemented by reference TRBV3-1 and TRBJ1-5, the full variable domain reads DTAVSQTPKYLVTQMGNDKSIKCEQNLGHDTMYWYKQDSKKFLKIMFSYNNKELIINETVPNRFSPKSPDKAHLNLHINSLELGDSAVYFCASSQDGTVSNKTQNFGDGTRLSIL.

This clonotype was seen many times. The gene calls are TRBV5-1 and TRBJ1-1, with 7 bases matching TRBD1. The V segment lost 1 base and the J segment 3 bases; nucleotides outside the gene matches: 0. This CDR3 contains 13 residues. Looked up from germline, CDR1 is SGHRS and CDR2 is YFSETQ. CDR3 protein: CASSLQGDTEAFF. In DNA, the CDR3 is TGCGCCAGCAGCTTGCAGGGGGACACTGAAGCTTTCTTT.

There are many counts of this clonotype. The J gene is TRBJ2-3, the V gene TRBV9; 7 bases match TRBD2. This CDR3 has 15 amino acids. V lost 4 bases, J lost 2 bases, and 7 bases stayed unmatched. Germline V gives CDR1 SGDLS, CDR2 YYNGEE. Here the CDR3 reads CASSPRGSNTDTQYF. In DNA, the CDR3 is TGTGCCAGCAGCCCGCGGGGGAGCAACACAGATACGCAGTATTTT.

This clonotype was seen many times. The chain recombines TRBV5-1 with TRBJ1-1, with D uncertain. Germline V gene sequence: CDR1 SGHRS, CDR2 YFSETQ. This CDR3 has 14 residues. The V end was cut by 4 bases, the J end by 3 bases, with 13 bases between. CDR3 nucleotide sequence: TGCGCCAGCAGCCCGGAGGACGCGTACACTGAAGCTTTCTTT. It specifies CASSPEDAYTEAFF.

This clonotype has a count of ten or more. V and J are TRBV12-3 or TRBV12-4 and TRBJ1-1, with 7 nucleotides matching TRBD1. V gave up 7 bases and J gave up 3 bases; unmatched junction bases: 5. The CDR3 loop spans 13 amino acids. As DNA, the CDR3 is TGTGCCAGCATCGAGCAGGGGGACACTGAAGCTTTCTTT. This gives the protein CASIEQGDTEAFF.

This clonotype was observed many times. The chain combines TRBV20-1 with TRBJ2-3; D is possibly TRBD1 (5 bases). The CDR3 sequence is 15 residues long. Germline loops: CDR1 DFQATT, CDR2 SNEGSKA (reference sequence). Deletions cut 1 base from V and 0 bases from J, with 11 bases between. CDR3 sequence reads: CSARVIGDSTDTQYF. The DNA of the CDR3 is TGCAGTGCTAGAGTGATAGGGGATAGCACAGATACGCAGTATTTT.

With respect to this clonotype: A much larger clone lies a single base off, so this may be a read error. Since no conserved phenylalanine or tryptophan closes the CDR3, a read error is the likely cause. As DNA, the CDR3 is TGCGCCAGCAGCTTCGAAGGCTATGGCTACACCTGC. Amino acids: CASSFEGYGYTC. This chain links TRBV5-1 with TRBJ1-2; D is ambiguous. Germline lookup yields CDR1 SGHRS and CDR2 YFSETQ. Trimming took off 2 bases at V and 4 bases at J, with 6 bases between the two ends. This CDR3 is built from 12 residues.

This clonotype has at least ten counts. The J gene is TRBJ2-3, the V gene TRBV29-1; perhaps TRBD2 as D (7 bases). With 4 bases removed from V and 2 bases from J, the gap between germline ends came to 16 bases. The CDR3 runs to 15 residues. Germline CDR1 reads SQVTM; CDR2 reads ANQGSEA. CDR3 protein: CSVVGGGRFTDTQYF. CDR3 in DNA: TGCAGCGTTGTGGGCGGGGGCAGGTTCACAGATACGCAGTATTTT.